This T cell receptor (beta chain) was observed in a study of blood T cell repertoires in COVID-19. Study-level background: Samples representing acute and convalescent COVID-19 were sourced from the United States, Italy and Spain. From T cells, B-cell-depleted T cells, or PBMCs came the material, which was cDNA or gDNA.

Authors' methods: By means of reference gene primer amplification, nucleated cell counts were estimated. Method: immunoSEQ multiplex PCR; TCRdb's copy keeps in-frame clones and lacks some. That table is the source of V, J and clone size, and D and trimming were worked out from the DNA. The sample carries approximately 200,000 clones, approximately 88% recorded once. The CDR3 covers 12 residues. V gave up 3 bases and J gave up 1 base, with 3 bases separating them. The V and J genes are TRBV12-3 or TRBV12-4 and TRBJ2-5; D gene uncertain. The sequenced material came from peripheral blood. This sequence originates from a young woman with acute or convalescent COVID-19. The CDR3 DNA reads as TGTGCCAGCAGTTTTATCCAAGAGACCCAGTACTTC. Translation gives CASSFIQETQYF.